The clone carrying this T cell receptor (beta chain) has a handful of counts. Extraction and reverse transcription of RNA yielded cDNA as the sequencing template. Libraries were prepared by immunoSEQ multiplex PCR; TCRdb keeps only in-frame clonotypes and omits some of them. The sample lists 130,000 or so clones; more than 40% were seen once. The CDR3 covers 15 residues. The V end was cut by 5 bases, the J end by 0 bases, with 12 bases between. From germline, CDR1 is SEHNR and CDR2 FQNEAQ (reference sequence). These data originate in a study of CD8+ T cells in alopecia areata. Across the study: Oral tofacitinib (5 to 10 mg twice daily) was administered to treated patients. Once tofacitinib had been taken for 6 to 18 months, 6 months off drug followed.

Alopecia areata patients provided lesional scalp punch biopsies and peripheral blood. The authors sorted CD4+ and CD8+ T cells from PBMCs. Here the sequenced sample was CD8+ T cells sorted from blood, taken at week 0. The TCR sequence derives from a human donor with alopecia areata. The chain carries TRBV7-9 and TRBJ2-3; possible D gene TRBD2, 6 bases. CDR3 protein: CASSPAGLSTDTQYF. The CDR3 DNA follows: TGTGCCAGCAGCCCAGCGGGTCTCAGCACAGATACGCAGTATTTT.